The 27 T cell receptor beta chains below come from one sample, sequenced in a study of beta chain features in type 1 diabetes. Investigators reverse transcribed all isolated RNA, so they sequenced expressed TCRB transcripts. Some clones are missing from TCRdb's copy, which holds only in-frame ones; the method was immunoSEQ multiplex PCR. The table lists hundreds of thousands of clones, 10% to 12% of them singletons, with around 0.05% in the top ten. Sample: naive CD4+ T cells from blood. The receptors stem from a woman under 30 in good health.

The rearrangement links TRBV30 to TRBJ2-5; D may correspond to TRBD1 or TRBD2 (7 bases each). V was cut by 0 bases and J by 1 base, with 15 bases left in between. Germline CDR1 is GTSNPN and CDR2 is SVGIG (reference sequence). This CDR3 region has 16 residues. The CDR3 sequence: CAWSVGGTASQETQYF. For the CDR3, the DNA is TGTGCCTGGAGTGTGGGGGGGACAGCCTCCCAAGAGACCCAGTACTTC.

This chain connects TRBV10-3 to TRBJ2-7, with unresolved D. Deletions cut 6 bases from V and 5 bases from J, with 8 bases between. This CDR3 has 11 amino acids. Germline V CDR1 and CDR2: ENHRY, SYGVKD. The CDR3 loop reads CAISSVHEQYF. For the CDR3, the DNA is TGTGCCATCAGCTCCGTTCACGAGCAGTACTTC.

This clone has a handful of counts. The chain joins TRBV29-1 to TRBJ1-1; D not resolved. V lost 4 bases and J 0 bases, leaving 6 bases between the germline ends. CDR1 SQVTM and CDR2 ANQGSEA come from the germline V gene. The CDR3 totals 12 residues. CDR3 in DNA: TGCAGCGTTGTCCGGCTGAACACTGAAGCTTTCTTT. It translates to CSVVRLNTEAFF.

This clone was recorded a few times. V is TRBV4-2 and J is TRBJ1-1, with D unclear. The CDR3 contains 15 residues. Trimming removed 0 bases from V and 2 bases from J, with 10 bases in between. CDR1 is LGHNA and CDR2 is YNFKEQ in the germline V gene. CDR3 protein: CASSQETRLNTEAFF. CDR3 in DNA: TGTGCCAGCAGCCAAGAAACCAGGCTCAACACTGAAGCTTTCTTT.

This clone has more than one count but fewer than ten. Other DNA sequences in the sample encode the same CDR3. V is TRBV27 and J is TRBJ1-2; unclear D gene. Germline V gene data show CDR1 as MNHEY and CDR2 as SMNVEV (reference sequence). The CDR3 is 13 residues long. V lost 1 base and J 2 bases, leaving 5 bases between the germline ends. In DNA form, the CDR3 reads TGTGCCAGCAGTTTATACGCGAACTATGGCTACACCTTC. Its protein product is CASSLYANYGYTF.

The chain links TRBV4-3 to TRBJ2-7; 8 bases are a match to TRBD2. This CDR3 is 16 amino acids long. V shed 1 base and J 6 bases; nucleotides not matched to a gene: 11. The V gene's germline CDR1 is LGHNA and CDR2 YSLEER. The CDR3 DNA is TGCGCCAGCAGCCAAGCTGGAGCGGGAGTCATCAGCGAGCAGTACTTC. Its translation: CASSQAGAGVISEQYF.

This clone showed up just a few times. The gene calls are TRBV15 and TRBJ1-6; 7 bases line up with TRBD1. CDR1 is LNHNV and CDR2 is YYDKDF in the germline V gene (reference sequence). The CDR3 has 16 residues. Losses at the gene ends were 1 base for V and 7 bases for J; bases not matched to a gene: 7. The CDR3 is CATSRGPAGGNSPLHF. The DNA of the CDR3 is TGTGCCACCAGCAGAGGCCCCGCAGGGGGGAATTCACCCCTCCACTTT.

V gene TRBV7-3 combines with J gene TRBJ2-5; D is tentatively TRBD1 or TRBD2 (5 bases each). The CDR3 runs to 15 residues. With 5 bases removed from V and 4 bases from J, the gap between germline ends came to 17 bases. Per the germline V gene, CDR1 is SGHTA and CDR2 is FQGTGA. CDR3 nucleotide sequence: TGTGCCAGCAGCCCGGGAAATAGCAGGGTAGAGACCCAGTACTTC. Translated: CASSPGNSRVETQYF.

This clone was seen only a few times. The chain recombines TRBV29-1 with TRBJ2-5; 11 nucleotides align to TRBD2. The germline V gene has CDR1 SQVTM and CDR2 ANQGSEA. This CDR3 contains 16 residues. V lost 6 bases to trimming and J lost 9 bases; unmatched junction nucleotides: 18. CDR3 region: CSVATLLAGAPRAQYF. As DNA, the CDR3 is TGCAGCGTGGCCACCCTACTAGCGGGGGCCCCTAGGGCCCAGTACTTC.

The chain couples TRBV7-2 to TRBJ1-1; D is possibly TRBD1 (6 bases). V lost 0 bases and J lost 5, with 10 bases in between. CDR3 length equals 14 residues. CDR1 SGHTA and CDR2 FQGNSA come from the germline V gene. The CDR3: CASSLAGAHTEAFF. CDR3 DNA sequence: TGTGCCAGCAGCTTAGCGGGGGCTCATACTGAAGCTTTCTTT.

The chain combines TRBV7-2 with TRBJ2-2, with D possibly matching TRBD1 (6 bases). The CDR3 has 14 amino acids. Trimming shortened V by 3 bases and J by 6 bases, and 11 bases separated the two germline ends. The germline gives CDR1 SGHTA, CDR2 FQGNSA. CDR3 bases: TGTGCCAGCAGCTTGGACAGTCGCGCCGGGGAGCTGTTTTTT. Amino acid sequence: CASSLDSRAGELFF.

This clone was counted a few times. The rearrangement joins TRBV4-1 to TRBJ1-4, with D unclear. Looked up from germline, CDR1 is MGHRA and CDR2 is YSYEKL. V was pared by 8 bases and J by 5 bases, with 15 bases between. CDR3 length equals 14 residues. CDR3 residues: CASSASVGNEKLFF. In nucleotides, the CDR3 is TGCGCCAGCTCAGCCTCTGTAGGGAATGAAAAACTGTTTTTT.

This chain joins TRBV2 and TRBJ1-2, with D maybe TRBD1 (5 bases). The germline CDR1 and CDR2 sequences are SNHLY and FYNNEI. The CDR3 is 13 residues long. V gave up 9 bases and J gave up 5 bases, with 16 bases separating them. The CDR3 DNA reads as TGTGCCAGTACACAGGACGGGTGGTATGGCTACACCTTC. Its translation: CASTQDGWYGYTF.

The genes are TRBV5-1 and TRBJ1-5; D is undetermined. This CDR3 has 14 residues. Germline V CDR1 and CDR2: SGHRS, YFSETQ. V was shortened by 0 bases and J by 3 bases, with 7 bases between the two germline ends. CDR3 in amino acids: CASSLGEHNQPQHF. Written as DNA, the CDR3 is TGCGCCAGCAGCTTGGGAGAACACAATCAGCCCCAGCATTTT.

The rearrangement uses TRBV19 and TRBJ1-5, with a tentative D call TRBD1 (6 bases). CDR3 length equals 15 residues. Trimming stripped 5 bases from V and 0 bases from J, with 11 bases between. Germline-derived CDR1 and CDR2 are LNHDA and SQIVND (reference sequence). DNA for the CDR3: TGTGCCAGTAGTCCCCGGACAGATAGCAATCAGCCCCAGCATTTT. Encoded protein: CASSPRTDSNQPQHF.

The CDR3 DNA is TGTGCCAGCAGCTTCGATCAAGAGACCCAGTACTTC. The encoded protein is CASSFDQETQYF. V and J are TRBV7-9 and TRBJ2-5; unclear D gene. In germline, CDR1 is SEHNR, CDR2 FQNEAQ (reference sequence). The V and J ends lost 3 bases and 2 bases respectively, with 4 bases between them. The length of the CDR3 is 12 residues.

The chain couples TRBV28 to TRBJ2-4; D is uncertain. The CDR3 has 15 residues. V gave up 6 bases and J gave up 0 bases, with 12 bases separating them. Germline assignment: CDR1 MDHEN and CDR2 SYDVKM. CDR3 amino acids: CASSLWSLAKNIQYF. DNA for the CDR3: TGTGCCAGCAGCCTATGGTCCCTAGCCAAAAACATTCAGTACTTC.

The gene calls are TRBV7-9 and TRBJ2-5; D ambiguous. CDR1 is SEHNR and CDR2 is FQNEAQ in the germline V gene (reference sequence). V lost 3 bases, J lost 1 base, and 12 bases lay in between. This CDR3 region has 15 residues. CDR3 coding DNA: TGTGCCAGCAGCTTCACCAGACGGCTCCAAGAGACCCAGTACTTC. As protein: CASSFTRRLQETQYF.

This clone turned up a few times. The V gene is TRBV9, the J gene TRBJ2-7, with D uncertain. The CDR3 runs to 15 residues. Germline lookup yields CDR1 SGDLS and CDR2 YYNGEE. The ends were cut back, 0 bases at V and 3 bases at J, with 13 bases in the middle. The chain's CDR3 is CASSVDSVLIYEQYF. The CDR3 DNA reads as TGTGCCAGCAGCGTAGATTCCGTATTAATCTACGAGCAGTACTTC.

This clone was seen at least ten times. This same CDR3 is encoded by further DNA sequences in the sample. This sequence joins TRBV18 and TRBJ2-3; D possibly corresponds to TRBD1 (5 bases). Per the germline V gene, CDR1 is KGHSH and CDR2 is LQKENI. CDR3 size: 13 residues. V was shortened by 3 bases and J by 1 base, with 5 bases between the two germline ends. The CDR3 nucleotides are TGTGCCAGCTCACCGACAGGCACAGATACGCAGTATTTT. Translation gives CASSPTGTDTQYF.

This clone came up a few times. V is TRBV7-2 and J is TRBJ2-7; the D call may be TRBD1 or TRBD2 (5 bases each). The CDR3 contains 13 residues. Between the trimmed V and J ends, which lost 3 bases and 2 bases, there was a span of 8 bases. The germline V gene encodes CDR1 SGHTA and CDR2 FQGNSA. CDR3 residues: CASSFGATYEQYF. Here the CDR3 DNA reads TGTGCCAGCAGCTTCGGGGCCACCTACGAGCAGTACTTC.

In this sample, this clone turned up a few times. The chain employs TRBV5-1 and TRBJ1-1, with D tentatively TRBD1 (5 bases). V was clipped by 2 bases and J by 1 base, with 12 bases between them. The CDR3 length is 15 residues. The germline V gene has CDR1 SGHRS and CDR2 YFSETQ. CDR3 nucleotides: TGCGCCAGCAGCTTAGAGGGACCCCCGAACACTGAAGCTTTCTTT. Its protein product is CASSLEGPPNTEAFF. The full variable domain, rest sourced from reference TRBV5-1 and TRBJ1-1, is KAGVTQTPRYLIKTRGQQVTLSCSPISGHRSVSWYQQTPGQGLQFLFEYFSETQRNKGNFPGRFSGRQFSNSRSEMNVSTLELGDSALYLCASSLEGPPNTEAFFGQGTRLTVV.

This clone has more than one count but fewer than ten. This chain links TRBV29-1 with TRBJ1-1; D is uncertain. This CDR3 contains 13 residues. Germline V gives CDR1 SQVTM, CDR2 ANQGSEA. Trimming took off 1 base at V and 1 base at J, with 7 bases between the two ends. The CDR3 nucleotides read TGCAGCGTTGAAGGACGGGCGAACACTGAAGCTTTCTTT. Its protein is CSVEGRANTEAFF.

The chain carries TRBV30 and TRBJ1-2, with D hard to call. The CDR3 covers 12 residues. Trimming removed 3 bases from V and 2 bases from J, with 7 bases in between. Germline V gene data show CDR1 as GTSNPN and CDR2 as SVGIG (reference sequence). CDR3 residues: CAWRPVNYGYTF. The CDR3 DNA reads TGTGCCTGGAGGCCAGTCAACTATGGCTACACCTTC.

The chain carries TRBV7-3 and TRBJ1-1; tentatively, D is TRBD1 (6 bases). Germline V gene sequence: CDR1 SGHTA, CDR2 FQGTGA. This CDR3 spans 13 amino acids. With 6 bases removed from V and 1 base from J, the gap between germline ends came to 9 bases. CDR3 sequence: CASRQTGNTEAFF. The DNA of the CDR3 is TGTGCCAGCAGACAGACAGGGAACACTGAAGCTTTCTTT.

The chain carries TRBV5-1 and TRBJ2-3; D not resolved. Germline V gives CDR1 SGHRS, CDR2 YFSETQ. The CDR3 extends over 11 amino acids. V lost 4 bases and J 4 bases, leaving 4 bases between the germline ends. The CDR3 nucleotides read TGCGCCAGCAGCGAGGCAGATACGCAGTATTTT. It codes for CASSEADTQYF. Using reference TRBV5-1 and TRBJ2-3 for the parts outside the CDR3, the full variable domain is KAGVTQTPRYLIKTRGQQVTLSCSPISGHRSVSWYQQTPGQGLQFLFEYFSETQRNKGNFPGRFSGRQFSNSRSEMNVSTLELGDSALYLCASSEADTQYFGPGTRLTVL.

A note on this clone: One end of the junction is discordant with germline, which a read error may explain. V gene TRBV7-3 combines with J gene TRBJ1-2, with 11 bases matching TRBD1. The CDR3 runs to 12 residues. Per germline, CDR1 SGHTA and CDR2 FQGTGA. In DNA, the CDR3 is TGTGCCAGCAGCCCCGGACAGGGGGCGAAGGCCTTC. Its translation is CASSPGQGAKAF.